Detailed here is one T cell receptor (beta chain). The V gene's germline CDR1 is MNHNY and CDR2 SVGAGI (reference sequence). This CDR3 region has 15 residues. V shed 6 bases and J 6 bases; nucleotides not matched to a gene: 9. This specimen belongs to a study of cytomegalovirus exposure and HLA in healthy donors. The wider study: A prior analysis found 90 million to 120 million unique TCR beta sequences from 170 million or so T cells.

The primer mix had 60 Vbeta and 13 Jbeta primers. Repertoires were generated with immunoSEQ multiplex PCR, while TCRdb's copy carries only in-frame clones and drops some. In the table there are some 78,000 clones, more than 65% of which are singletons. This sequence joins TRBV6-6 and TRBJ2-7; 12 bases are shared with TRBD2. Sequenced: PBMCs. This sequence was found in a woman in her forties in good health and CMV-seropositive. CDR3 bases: TGTGCCAGCAGAAGCGCTAGCGGGAGGGCCCTCGAGCAGTACTTC. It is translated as CASRSASGRALEQYF.